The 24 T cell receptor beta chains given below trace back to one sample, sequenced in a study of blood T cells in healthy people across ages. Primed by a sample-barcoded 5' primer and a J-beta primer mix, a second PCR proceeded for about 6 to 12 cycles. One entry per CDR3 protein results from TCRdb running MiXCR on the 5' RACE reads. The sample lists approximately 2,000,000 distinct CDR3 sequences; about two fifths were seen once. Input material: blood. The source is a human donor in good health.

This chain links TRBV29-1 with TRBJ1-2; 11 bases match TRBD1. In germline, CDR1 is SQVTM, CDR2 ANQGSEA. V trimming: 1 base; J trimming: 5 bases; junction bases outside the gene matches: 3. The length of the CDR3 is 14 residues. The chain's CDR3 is CSVEGGQGVYGYTF. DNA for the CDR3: TGCAGCGTTGAAGGGGGACAGGGGGTTTATGGCTACACCTTC.

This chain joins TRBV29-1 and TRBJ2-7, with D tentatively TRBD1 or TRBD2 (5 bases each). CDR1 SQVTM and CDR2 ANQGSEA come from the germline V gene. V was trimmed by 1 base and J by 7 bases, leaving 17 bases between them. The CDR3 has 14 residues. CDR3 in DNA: TGCAGCGTTGAAGGCCATGGGACGGACAATGAGCAGTACTTC. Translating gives CSVEGHGTDNEQYF.

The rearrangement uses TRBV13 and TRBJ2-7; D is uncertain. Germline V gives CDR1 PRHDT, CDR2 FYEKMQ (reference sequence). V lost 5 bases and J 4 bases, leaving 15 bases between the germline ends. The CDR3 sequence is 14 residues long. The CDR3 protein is CASSPLAAPYEQYF. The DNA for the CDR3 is TGTGCCAGCAGCCCCCTCGCGGCGCCTTACGAGCAGTACTTC.

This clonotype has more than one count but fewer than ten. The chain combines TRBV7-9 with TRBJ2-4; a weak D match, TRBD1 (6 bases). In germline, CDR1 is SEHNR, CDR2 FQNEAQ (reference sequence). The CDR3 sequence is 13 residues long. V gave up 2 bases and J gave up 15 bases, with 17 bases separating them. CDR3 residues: CASSLNSGTGLYF. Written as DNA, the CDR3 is TGTGCCAGCAGCTTAAATTCTGGAACAGGGTTGTACTTC.

CDR3 residues: CASSPGGQGGNEQFF. The CDR3 DNA sequence: TGTGCCAGCAGCCCAGGGGGACAGGGAGGGAATGAGCAGTTCTTC. The J gene is TRBJ2-1, the V gene TRBV27, with 9 bases aligning to TRBD1. This CDR3 has 15 amino acids. After removal of 6 bases from V and 7 bases from J, the junction contained 10 bases not matched to a gene. CDR1 is MNHEY, CDR2 SMNVEV, per germline (reference sequence).

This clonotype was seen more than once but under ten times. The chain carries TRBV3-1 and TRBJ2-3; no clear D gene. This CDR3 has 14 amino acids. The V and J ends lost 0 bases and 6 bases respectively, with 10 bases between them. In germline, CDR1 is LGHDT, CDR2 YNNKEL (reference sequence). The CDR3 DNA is TGTGCCAGCAGCCAAGATCCTATAGAGGATACGCAGTATTTT. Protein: CASSQDPIEDTQYF.

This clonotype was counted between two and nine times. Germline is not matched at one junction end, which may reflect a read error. The CDR3: CASIPRGGDVKTEAFF. The CDR3 DNA reads TGTGCCAGCATCCCGCGGGGCGGGGACGTGAAGACTGAAGCTTTCTTT. The V and J genes are TRBV7-2 and TRBJ1-1; weak D call: TRBD1 (5 bases). The germline V gene has CDR1 SGHTA and CDR2 FQGNSA. This CDR3 contains 16 residues. The variable domain in full, completed from reference TRBV7-2 and TRBJ1-1, reads GAGVSQSPSNKVTEKGKDVELRCDPISGHTALYWYRQSLGQGLEFLIYFQGNSAPDKSGLPSDRFSAERTGGSVSTLTIQRTQQEDSAVYLCASIPRGGDVKTEAFFGQGTRLTVV.

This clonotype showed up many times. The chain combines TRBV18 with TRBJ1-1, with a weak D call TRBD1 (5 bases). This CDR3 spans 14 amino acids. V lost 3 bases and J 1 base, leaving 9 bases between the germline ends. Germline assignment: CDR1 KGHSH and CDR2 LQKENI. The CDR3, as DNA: TGTGCCAGCTCACCGCGGACATCGAACACTGAAGCTTTCTTT. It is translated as CASSPRTSNTEAFF.

The CDR3 spells CASSLQGVSEKLFF. CDR3 nucleotide sequence: TGTGCCAGCAGTTTACAGGGCGTGAGTGAAAAACTGTTTTTT. This sequence joins TRBV28 and TRBJ1-4; tentative D call: TRBD1 (5 bases). Trimming stripped 2 bases from V and 7 bases from J, with 11 bases between. Per germline, CDR1 MDHEN and CDR2 SYDVKM. The CDR3 has 14 amino acids.

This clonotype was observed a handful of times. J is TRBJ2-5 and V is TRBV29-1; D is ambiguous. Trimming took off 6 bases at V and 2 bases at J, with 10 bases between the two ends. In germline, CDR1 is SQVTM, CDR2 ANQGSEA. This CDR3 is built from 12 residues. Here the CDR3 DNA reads TGCAGCGTAACTAACGGACAAGAGACCCAGTACTTC. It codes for CSVTNGQETQYF.

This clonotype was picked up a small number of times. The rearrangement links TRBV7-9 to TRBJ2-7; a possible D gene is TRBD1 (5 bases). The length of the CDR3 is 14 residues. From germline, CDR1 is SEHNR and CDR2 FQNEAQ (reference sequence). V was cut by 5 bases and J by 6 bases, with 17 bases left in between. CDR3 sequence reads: CASSPVKDSFEQYF. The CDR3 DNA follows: TGTGCCAGCAGCCCGGTAAAAGACAGTTTCGAGCAGTACTTC. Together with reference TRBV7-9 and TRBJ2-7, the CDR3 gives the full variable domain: DTGVSQNPRHKITKRGQNVTFRCDPISEHNRLYWYRQTLGQGPEFLTYFQNEAQLEKSRLLSDRFSAERPKGSFSTLEIQRTEQGDSAMYLCASSPVKDSFEQYFGPGTRLTVT.

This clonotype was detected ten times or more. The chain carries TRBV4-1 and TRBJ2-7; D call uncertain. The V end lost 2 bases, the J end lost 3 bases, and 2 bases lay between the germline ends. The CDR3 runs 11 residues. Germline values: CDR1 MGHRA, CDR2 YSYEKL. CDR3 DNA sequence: TGCGCCAGCAGCCAACACTACGAGCAGTACTTC. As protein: CASSQHYEQYF.

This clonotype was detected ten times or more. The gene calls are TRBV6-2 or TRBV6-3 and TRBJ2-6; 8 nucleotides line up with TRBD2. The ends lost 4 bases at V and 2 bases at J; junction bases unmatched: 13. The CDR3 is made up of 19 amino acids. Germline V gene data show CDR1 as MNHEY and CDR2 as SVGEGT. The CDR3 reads CASSSMVGRESTGANVLTF. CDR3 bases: TGTGCCAGCAGTTCAATGGTCGGGAGGGAGAGTACTGGGGCCAACGTCCTGACTTTC.

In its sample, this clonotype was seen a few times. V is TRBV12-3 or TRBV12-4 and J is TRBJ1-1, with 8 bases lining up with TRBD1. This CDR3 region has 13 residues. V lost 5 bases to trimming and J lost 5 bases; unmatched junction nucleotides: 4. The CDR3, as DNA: TGTGCCAGCAGTCGACAGGGGCCTACTGAAGCTTTCTTT. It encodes CASSRQGPTEAFF.

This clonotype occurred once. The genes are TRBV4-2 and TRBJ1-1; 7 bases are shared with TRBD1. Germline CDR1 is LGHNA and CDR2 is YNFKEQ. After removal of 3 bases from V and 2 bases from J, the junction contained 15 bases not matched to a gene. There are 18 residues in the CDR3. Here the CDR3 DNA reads TGTGCCAGCAGCCAGGAGGGATACCGCAACAGGGGTAACACTGAAGCTTTCTTT. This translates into CASSQEGYRNRGNTEAFF.

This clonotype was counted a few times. In DNA form, the CDR3 reads TGCAGTGCAGGATCTACAGCTAACTATGGCTACACCTTC. It yields the protein CSAGSTANYGYTF. The rearrangement joins TRBV20-1 to TRBJ1-2, with D hard to call. The length of the CDR3 is 13 residues. V dropped 6 bases and J dropped 0 bases, with 11 bases sitting between them. CDR1 DFQATT and CDR2 SNEGSKA come from the germline V gene (reference sequence).

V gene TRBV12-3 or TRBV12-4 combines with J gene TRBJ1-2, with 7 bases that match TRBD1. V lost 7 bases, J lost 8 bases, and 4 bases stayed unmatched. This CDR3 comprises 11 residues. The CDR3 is CASKGAGGYTF. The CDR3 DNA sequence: TGTGCCAGCAAGGGGGCGGGGGGCTACACCTTC.

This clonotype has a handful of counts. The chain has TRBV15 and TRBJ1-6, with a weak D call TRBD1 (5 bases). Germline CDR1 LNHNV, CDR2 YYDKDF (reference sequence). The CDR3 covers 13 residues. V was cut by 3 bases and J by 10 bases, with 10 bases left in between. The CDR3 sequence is CATSRDTFSPLHF. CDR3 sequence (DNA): TGTGCCACCAGCAGGGACACGTTCTCACCCCTCCACTTT.

The CDR3 DNA follows: TGCGCCAGCAGCCTACGGCCGGAGGGGCAGATTACGCAGTATTTT. Its protein is CASSLRPEGQITQYF. This sequence joins TRBV4-3 and TRBJ2-3; weak D call: TRBD2 (6 bases). Per the germline V gene, CDR1 is LGHNA and CDR2 is YSLEER. The CDR3 is 15 residues long. V was cut by 4 bases and J by 8 bases, with 19 bases left in between.

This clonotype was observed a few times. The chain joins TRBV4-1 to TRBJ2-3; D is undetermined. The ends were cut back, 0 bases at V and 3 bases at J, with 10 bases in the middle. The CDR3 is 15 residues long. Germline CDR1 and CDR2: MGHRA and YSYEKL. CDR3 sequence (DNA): TGCGCCAGCAGCCAAGAGAGGACGAGGACAGATACGCAGTATTTT. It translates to CASSQERTRTDTQYF.

The CDR3 sequence is CASSRDRGRDEQFF. In nucleotides, the CDR3 is TGTGCCAGCAGTCGGGACAGGGGACGGGATGAGCAGTTCTTC. The chain employs TRBV7-2 and TRBJ2-1; TRBD1 matches 10 bases. The CDR3 is made up of 14 amino acids. Germline V gene lookup returns CDR1 SGHTA and CDR2 FQGNSA. The trim removed 6 bases at V and 8 bases at J, leaving 7 bases unmatched.

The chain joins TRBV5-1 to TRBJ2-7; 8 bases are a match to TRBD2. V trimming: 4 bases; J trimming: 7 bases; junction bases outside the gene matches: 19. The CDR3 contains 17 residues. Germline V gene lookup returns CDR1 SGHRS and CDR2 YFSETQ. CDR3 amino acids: CASSPDHSGASYNEQYF. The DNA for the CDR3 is TGCGCCAGCAGCCCAGACCATAGCGGGGCATCCTACAATGAGCAGTACTTC.

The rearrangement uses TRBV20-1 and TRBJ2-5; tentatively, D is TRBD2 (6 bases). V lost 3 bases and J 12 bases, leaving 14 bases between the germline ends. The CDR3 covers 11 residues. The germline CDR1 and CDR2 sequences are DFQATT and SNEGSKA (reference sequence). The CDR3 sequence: CSASYGTGEYF. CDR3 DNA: TGCAGTGCTAGTTACGGGACGGGAGAGTACTTC.

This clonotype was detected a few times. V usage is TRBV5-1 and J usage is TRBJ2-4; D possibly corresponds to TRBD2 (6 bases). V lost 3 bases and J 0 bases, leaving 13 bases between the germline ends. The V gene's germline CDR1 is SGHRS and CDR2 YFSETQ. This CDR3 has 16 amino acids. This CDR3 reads CASSSAAGLAKNIQYF. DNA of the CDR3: TGCGCCAGCAGCTCGGCAGCGGGTCTAGCCAAAAACATTCAGTACTTC.